This is a list of T cell receptor beta chains from one sample in a study of PD-1 blockade in classical Hodgkin lymphoma. Here immunoSEQ multiplex PCR was the method, and the copy in TCRdb shows in-frame clones only, minus some. The repertoire consists of tens of thousands of clones, with approximately 92% occurring once and the leading ten covering over 14%. Sequencing was performed on peripheral blood mononuclear cells (PBMCs), taken at baseline. These receptor sequences come from a human donor with classical Hodgkin lymphoma. Each CDR3 is given with its conserved first and last residue. A D gene is named only where the DNA matches it firmly. Only some rows state a clone size, as once, few, many or a class for expanded clones.

cdr3_nt cdr3_aa v_call d_call clone_size j_call
TGTGCCAGCAGCTTTCGGGACAGGGCATCCGGCTACACCTTC CASSFRDRASGYTF TRBV2 TRBD1 NA TRBJ1-2
TGCGCCAGCAGAGACGACAGCTACATTCAGTACTTC CASRDDSYIQYF TRBV5-1 NA NA TRBJ2-4
TGTGCCAGCAGTGATGTAGCTCTCAGCACAGATACGCAGTATTTT CASSDVALSTDTQYF TRBV6-1 NA NA TRBJ2-3
TGTGCCAGCAGTTACTCGCAGGGGATAGGGGAAAAACTGTTTTTT CASSYSQGIGEKLFF TRBV6-5 NA NA TRBJ1-4
TGTGCCAGCAGTTTAAACCCCGGACAGTCCGTCTATGGCTACACCTTC CASSLNPGQSVYGYTF TRBV5-5 NA NA TRBJ1-2
TGTGCCCTAATCCCTAAACTCGGGGTCACCGCCACCTATGGCTACACCTTC CALIPKLGVTATYGYTF TRBV2 NA NA TRBJ1-2
TGTGCCAGCAGCTCGGGGACAGTAAAAGAGACCCAGTACTTC CASSSGTVKETQYF TRBV7-2 TRBD1 NA TRBJ2-5
TGTGCCAGCAGTTTTTTACCTCTGACACACACAGATACGCAGTATTTT CASSFLPLTHTDTQYF TRBV28 NA NA TRBJ2-3
TGCGCCAGCAGCTTGGCCGACAGGGGTGACTATGGCTACACCTTC CASSLADRGDYGYTF TRBV5-1 TRBD1 once TRBJ1-2
TGCAGCGTTGTGAGTCAGTTGAACACTGAAGCTTTCTTT CSVVSQLNTEAFF TRBV29-1 NA NA TRBJ1-1
TGCGCCAGCAGCTTGTTGGGGACCTCGGAGACCCAGTACTTC CASSLLGTSETQYF TRBV5-1 NA NA TRBJ2-5
TGTGCCAGCAGTCCTCCCCTGACTGAAAAACTGTTTTTT CASSPPLTEKLFF TRBV2 NA NA TRBJ1-4
TGTGCCAGCAGCGAGAAGGGGCCCAACAATGAGCAGTTCTTC CASSEKGPNNEQFF TRBV7-9 NA once TRBJ2-1
TGCAGCGTTGTACAAGGAGGGGAGACCCAGTACTTC CSVVQGGETQYF TRBV29-1 NA NA TRBJ2-5
TGTGCCAGCAGCTCTGCCAAGGGTTTTAGCAATCAGCCCCAGCATTTT CASSSAKGFSNQPQHF TRBV5-6 NA few TRBJ1-5
TGTGCCAGCAGCATGGGTCGGGCTGGAAACACCATATATTTT CASSMGRAGNTIYF TRBV5-4 NA NA TRBJ1-3
TGCGCCAGCAACCCTCTGGGGGGCACTGAAGCTTTCTTT CASNPLGGTEAFF TRBV5-1 NA NA TRBJ1-1
TGCGCCAGCAGTGCTGGAACCCAGCCCCAGCATTTT CASSAGTQPQHF TRBV10-1 NA NA TRBJ1-5
TGTGCCAGCAGTGAAAGCCGGGACGACGGCTTCTATGGCTACACCTTC CASSESRDDGFYGYTF TRBV6-1 NA NA TRBJ1-2
TGTGCCAGTAGGGACACCTACACAAGACCGAACACTGAAGCTTTCTTT CASRDTYTRPNTEAFF TRBV19 NA NA TRBJ1-1
TGTGCCAGCGCTACAGGATTGATCGCTGAAGCTTTCTTT CASATGLIAEAFF TRBV27 NA NA TRBJ1-1
TGTGCCAGCAGTGGGAGGACAAGCGAAAAACTGTTTTTT CASSGRTSEKLFF TRBV6-6 NA NA TRBJ1-4
TGTGCCAGCAGCTCAAGCCTCTATGGCTACACCTTC CASSSSLYGYTF TRBV7-6 NA NA TRBJ1-2
TGTGCCTGGACCTTGATAGCTGAAGCTTTCTTT CAWTLIAEAFF TRBV30 NA NA TRBJ1-1
TGTGCCAGCAGCTTAGACAGCTCCTACGAGCAGTACTTC CASSLDSSYEQYF TRBV11-2 NA NA TRBJ2-7
TGTGCCAGTAGCCTAGGGGGAAACACCATATATTTT CASSLGGNTIYF TRBV19 NA NA TRBJ1-3
TGCGCCAGCAGCGATGTAAGTCACCGGGACAGGGATGGCTACACCTTC CASSDVSHRDRDGYTF TRBV4-1 TRBD1 NA TRBJ1-2
TGTGCCAGCAGCCGTGATGCGAACACTGAAGCTTTCTTT CASSRDANTEAFF TRBV9 NA NA TRBJ1-1
TGTGCCAGTAGTACACAGGGCCGAGGCTACACCTTC CASSTQGRGYTF TRBV19 NA NA TRBJ1-2
TGTGCCAGCAGCTATACTAGCGGGGGAAGGAGCTCCTACAATGAGCAGTTCTTC CASSYTSGGRSSYNEQFF TRBV14 TRBD2 NA TRBJ2-1
TGCAGCGTTGAAGAGGAAGGGGGATACGAGCAGTACTTC CSVEEEGGYEQYF TRBV29-1 NA NA TRBJ2-7
TGTGCCAGCAGTATATGGGACCATTACAATGAGCAGTTCTTC CASSIWDHYNEQFF TRBV27 NA NA TRBJ2-1
TGTGCCAGCAGCACAGATAACTATGGCTACACCTTC CASSTDNYGYTF TRBV13 NA NA TRBJ1-2
TGCGCCAGCAGCTTGGCCACTGGAGCATACGAGCAGTACTTC CASSLATGAYEQYF TRBV5-1 NA NA TRBJ2-7
TGTGCCAGCAGTTCGTTGACTCAACCCGGGCTCATCGGGGAGCTGTTTTTT CASSSLTQPGLIGELFF TRBV28 NA once TRBJ2-2
TGCGCCAGCAGCCAAGGAGGCCAGAACTTTAATTCACCCCTCCACTTT CASSQGGQNFNSPLHF TRBV4-1 NA NA TRBJ1-6
TGTGCCAGCAGTTATAAGGACAGACCCTACGAGCAGTACTTC CASSYKDRPYEQYF TRBV6-5 NA NA TRBJ2-7
TGCAGCGTTGATAGAGGGGGGCGCTTCGGCTACACCTTC CSVDRGGRFGYTF TRBV29-1 NA NA TRBJ1-2
TGTGCCAGCAAGGGACAGGGGTCGGATGGCTACACCTTC CASKGQGSDGYTF TRBV27 TRBD1 NA TRBJ1-2
TGTGCCAGCAGCTTGTCAGCAGCCCCTGGAAACACCATATATTTT CASSLSAAPGNTIYF TRBV7-6 NA NA TRBJ1-3
TGTGCCAGCAGCTCCGGGGATCCTCAAGAGACCCAGTACTTC CASSSGDPQETQYF TRBV7-8 NA once TRBJ2-5